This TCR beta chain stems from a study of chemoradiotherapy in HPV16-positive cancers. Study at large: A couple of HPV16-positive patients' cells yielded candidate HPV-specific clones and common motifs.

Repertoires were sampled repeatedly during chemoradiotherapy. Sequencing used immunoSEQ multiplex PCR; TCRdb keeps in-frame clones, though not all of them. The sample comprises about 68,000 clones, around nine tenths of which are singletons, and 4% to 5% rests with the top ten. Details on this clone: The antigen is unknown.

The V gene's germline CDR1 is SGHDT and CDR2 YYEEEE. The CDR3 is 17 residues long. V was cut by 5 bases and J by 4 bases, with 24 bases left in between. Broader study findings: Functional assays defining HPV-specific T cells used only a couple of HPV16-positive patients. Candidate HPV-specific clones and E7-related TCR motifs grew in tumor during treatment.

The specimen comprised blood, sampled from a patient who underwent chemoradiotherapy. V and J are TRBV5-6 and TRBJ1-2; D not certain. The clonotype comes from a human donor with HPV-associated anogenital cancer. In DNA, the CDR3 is TGTGCCAGCAGTGTGACGAGGAGGGCTCTCACCCCCTATGGCTACACCTTC. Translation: CASSVTRRALTPYGYTF.